The rows below give T cell receptor beta chains drawn from one sample of a study of T cell changes during pregnancy in multiple sclerosis. This table comes from immunoSEQ multiplex PCR, and its TCRdb copy is limited to in-frame clones, with some not included. The table includes some 80,000 clones, around 96% detected once. The input for sequencing was peripheral blood, taken in the second trimester of pregnancy. Receptors were obtained from a female donor with multiple sclerosis, enrolled in a pregnancy study. Each CDR3 is given with its conserved first and last residue. Rows may omit the clone size; those that give it use once, few, many or a size class.

v_gene: TRBV11-3; abundance: .; CDR3aa: CASSEGGGLSSYNEQFF
v_gene: TRBV5-6; abundance: .; CDR3aa: CASSRTVSLSGANVLTF
v_gene: TRBV5-6; abundance: .; CDR3aa: CASSSPGTQYF
v_gene: TRBV30; abundance: .; CDR3aa: CAWTGTSGSFGHNEQFF
v_gene: TRBV12-5; abundance: .; CDR3aa: CASGLGQGRNGYTF
v_gene: TRBV7-9; abundance: .; CDR3aa: CASRLTGTGVHTQYF
v_gene: TRBV19; abundance: .; CDR3aa: CASSIGGEQYF
v_gene: TRBV7-2; abundance: once; CDR3aa: CASSLAETANKNIQYF
v_gene: TRBV27; abundance: once; CDR3aa: CASSPGTGYNEQFF
v_gene: TRBV28; abundance: .; CDR3aa: CASSPRGQFSYEQYF
v_gene: TRBV5-1; abundance: .; CDR3aa: CASSPVDGGNTQYF
v_gene: TRBV6-1; abundance: .; CDR3aa: CASQQQSNYGYTF
v_gene: TRBV28; abundance: once; CDR3aa: CASSVQGLYEQYF
v_gene: TRBV19; abundance: .; CDR3aa: CASSGQSQETQYF
v_gene: TRBV11-2; abundance: .; CDR3aa: CASSLMTSTDTQYF
v_gene: TRBV7-7; abundance: .; CDR3aa: CASSRGGSSYNEQFF
v_gene: TRBV7-8; abundance: .; CDR3aa: CASSLRQGLYEQYF
v_gene: TRBV5-5; abundance: .; CDR3aa: CASSSGQGFTYEQYF
v_gene: TRBV7-9; abundance: .; CDR3aa: CASSPSISGNTIYF
v_gene: TRBV30; abundance: .; CDR3aa: CAWSWNRAEAFF
v_gene: TRBV2; abundance: .; CDR3aa: CASGWTSGRAAADTQYF
v_gene: TRBV5-1; abundance: once; CDR3aa: CASSSSSDTQYF
v_gene: TRBV6-5; abundance: .; CDR3aa: CASSYSGRAGANVLTF
v_gene: TRBV29-1; abundance: .; CDR3aa: CSVEDGLAGKTGELFF
v_gene: TRBV28; abundance: .; CDR3aa: CASSLSRQPYTF
v_gene: TRBV28; abundance: once; CDR3aa: CASSPGTQMAGELFF
v_gene: TRBV7-2; abundance: .; CDR3aa: CASSRGGTGGSHEQYF
v_gene: TRBV27; abundance: .; CDR3aa: CASSLSRAYGYTF
v_gene: TRBV2; abundance: .; CDR3aa: CASSVSGPLNEKLFF
v_gene: TRBV7-2; abundance: once; CDR3aa: CASSLVPRDIQYF
v_gene: TRBV2; abundance: .; CDR3aa: CASSVGLATYNEQFF
v_gene: TRBV5-1; abundance: .; CDR3aa: CASSSAGLAGGPDTQYF